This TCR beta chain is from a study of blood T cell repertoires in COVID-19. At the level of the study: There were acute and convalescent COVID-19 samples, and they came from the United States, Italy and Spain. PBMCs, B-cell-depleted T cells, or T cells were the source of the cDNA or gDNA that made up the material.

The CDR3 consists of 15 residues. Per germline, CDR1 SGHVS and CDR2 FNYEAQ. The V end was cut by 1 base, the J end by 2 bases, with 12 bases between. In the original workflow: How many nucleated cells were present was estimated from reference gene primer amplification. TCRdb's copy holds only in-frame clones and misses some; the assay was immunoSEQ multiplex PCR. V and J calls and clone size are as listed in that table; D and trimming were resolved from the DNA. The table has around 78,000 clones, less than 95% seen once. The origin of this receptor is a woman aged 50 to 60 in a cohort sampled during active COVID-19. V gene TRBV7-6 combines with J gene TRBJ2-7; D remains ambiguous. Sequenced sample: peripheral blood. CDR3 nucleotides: TGTGCCAGCAGCTTAGAACAGCCCTTTACCTACGAGCAGTACTTC. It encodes CASSLEQPFTYEQYF.